The rows below give T cell receptor beta chains drawn from one sample of a study of blood T cells in healthy people across ages. TCRdb reprocessed the 5' RACE reads with MiXCR, giving one entry per CDR3 protein. Of 1.5 million to 2 million distinct CDR3 sequences detected, approximately 30% appear once; the ten largest clones hold 7% to 9%. Source material: blood. Receptors originate from a woman younger than 45 in good health. CDR3s include the opening cysteine and the closing phenylalanine or tryptophan. Fields, in order: D gene, clone size, V gene, J gene, CDR3 DNA, CDR3 protein. The D gene is left open where the match is weak. Where a row states a size, it is once, few, many or the class of an expanded clone; other rows omit it.

D gene: NA
clone size: NA
V gene: TRBV27
J gene: TRBJ2-3
CDR3 DNA: TGTGCCAGCAGACCAGAACAGCGCACGCAGTATTTT
CDR3 protein: CASRPEQRTQYF

D gene: NA
clone size: many
V gene: TRBV4-1
J gene: TRBJ2-7
CDR3 DNA: TGCGCCAGCAGCCAAGTGCGGGGACAGCTCTACGAGCAGTACTTC
CDR3 protein: CASSQVRGQLYEQYF

D gene: NA
clone size: NA
V gene: TRBV7-2
J gene: TRBJ1-2
CDR3 DNA: TGTGCCATTCGCGACGGGACCTCTAACTACGGCTACACCTTC
CDR3 protein: CAIRDGTSNYGYTF

D gene: TRBD1
clone size: NA
V gene: TRBV7-2
J gene: TRBJ2-2
CDR3 DNA: TGTGCCAGCAGCCCCCGTCGGACAGGGGCGGTCACCGGGGAGCTGTTTTTT
CDR3 protein: CASSPRRTGAVTGELFF

D gene: NA
clone size: few
V gene: TRBV20-1
J gene: TRBJ2-7
CDR3 DNA: TGCAGTGCGGGCCTAACCGCTTACGAGCAGTACTTC
CDR3 protein: CSAGLTAYEQYF

D gene: NA
clone size: few
V gene: TRBV5-1
J gene: TRBJ2-7
CDR3 DNA: TGCGCCAGCAGCTTGGACACCTACTCTACCTACGAGCAGTACTTC
CDR3 protein: CASSLDTYSTYEQYF

D gene: TRBD2
clone size: NA
V gene: TRBV10-3
J gene: TRBJ2-3
CDR3 DNA: TGTGCCATCGGTGACAAGTGGACTAGCGGGGGACCCACAGATACGCAGTATTTT
CDR3 protein: CAIGDKWTSGGPTDTQYF

D gene: TRBD1
clone size: many
V gene: TRBV7-2
J gene: TRBJ2-1
CDR3 DNA: TGTGCCAGCAGCTATAACAGGGGGAGCTACAATGAGCAGTTCTTC
CDR3 protein: CASSYNRGSYNEQFF

D gene: NA
clone size: few
V gene: TRBV20-1
J gene: TRBJ2-4
CDR3 DNA: TGCAGTGCTAGGGGGACCGCTCTTATCCAGTACTTC
CDR3 protein: CSARGTALIQYF

D gene: NA
clone size: many
V gene: TRBV10-1
J gene: TRBJ2-7
CDR3 DNA: TGCGCCAGCGGACCAGGGGACTACGAGCAGTACTTC
CDR3 protein: CASGPGDYEQYF

D gene: NA
clone size: NA
V gene: TRBV27
J gene: TRBJ1-1
CDR3 DNA: TGTGCCAGCAGTTTAGGGCTGAGCGGCACTGAAGCTTTCTTT
CDR3 protein: CASSLGLSGTEAFF

D gene: NA
clone size: NA
V gene: TRBV7-9
J gene: TRBJ2-5
CDR3 DNA: TGTGCCAGCAGCGCAGAAGGACTCCTAAGCGAGACCCAGTACTTC
CDR3 protein: CASSAEGLLSETQYF

D gene: NA
clone size: few
V gene: TRBV6-5
J gene: TRBJ2-1
CDR3 DNA: TGTGCCAGCAGACTAGCAGGTATCAATGAGCAGTTCTTC
CDR3 protein: CASRLAGINEQFF

D gene: TRBD2
clone size: many
V gene: TRBV7-2
J gene: TRBJ2-7
CDR3 DNA: TGTGCCAGCAGCTTCCAGCGGGGGGACTACGAGCAGTACTTC
CDR3 protein: CASSFQRGDYEQYF

D gene: TRBD2
clone size: NA
V gene: TRBV4-1
J gene: TRBJ2-1
CDR3 DNA: TGCGCCAGCAGCCAAGATCGGCTTAGCGGGATGAGTTTAATCTACAATGAGCAGTTCTTC
CDR3 protein: CASSQDRLSGMSLIYNEQFF

D gene: NA
clone size: few
V gene: TRBV14
J gene: TRBJ2-7
CDR3 DNA: TGTGCCAGCACGGGGTTTCCACCTTACGAGCAGTACTTC
CDR3 protein: CASTGFPPYEQYF

D gene: NA
clone size: NA
V gene: TRBV4-2
J gene: TRBJ2-2
CDR3 DNA: TGTGCTAGCAGCCAAGCCCGGACTGAGGCCGGGGAGCTGTTTTTT
CDR3 protein: CASSQARTEAGELFF

D gene: NA
clone size: NA
V gene: TRBV2
J gene: TRBJ1-5
CDR3 DNA: TGTGCCAGCAGTGGAGGGGTGGCGGATCAGCCCCAGCATTTT
CDR3 protein: CASSGGVADQPQHF

D gene: NA
clone size: many
V gene: TRBV20-1
J gene: TRBJ1-2
CDR3 DNA: TGCAGTGCTAGAGATGGTGGTGGTCGGATTGACTATGGCTACACCTTC
CDR3 protein: CSARDGGGRIDYGYTF

D gene: TRBD1
clone size: once
V gene: TRBV6-6
J gene: TRBJ1-5
CDR3 DNA: TGTGCCAGCAGTTCTAATACAGGGGAGGCTCAGCCCCAGCATTTT
CDR3 protein: CASSSNTGEAQPQHF

D gene: TRBD2
clone size: few
V gene: TRBV10-2
J gene: TRBJ2-1
CDR3 DNA: TGCGCCGGCAGCGAAGGGACTAGTGGGTACAATGAGCAGTTCTTC
CDR3 protein: CAGSEGTSGYNEQFF

D gene: NA
clone size: NA
V gene: TRBV7-9
J gene: TRBJ2-1
CDR3 DNA: TGTGCCAGCAGCTTAGAACAGGGAATCTCCTACAATGAGCAGTTCTTC
CDR3 protein: CASSLEQGISYNEQFF

D gene: TRBD2
clone size: NA
V gene: TRBV5-1
J gene: TRBJ2-7
CDR3 DNA: TGCGCCAGCAGCCCATTAACCGGGACTAGCGGCTACGAGCAGTACTTC
CDR3 protein: CASSPLTGTSGYEQYF

D gene: TRBD1
clone size: NA
V gene: TRBV7-9
J gene: TRBJ1-4
CDR3 DNA: TGTGCCGGCAGCTTAGGGAGGGACAGGGCGGCTGAAAAACTGTTTTTT
CDR3 protein: CAGSLGRDRAAEKLFF

D gene: NA
clone size: many
V gene: TRBV9
J gene: TRBJ2-7
CDR3 DNA: TGTGCCAGCAGCACCCAGCCGGGTCTCCCAAGAGGCGAGCAGTACTTC
CDR3 protein: CASSTQPGLPRGEQYF

D gene: NA
clone size: NA
V gene: TRBV7-9
J gene: TRBJ2-7
CDR3 DNA: TGTGCCAGCAGCGTCGTAGGGCTAGGGGCCTACGAGCAGTACTTC
CDR3 protein: CASSVVGLGAYEQYF

D gene: NA
clone size: NA
V gene: TRBV14
J gene: TRBJ2-2
CDR3 DNA: TGTGCCAGCCGGTCGGAACTCCAAACCGGGGAGCTGTTTTTT
CDR3 protein: CASRSELQTGELFF

D gene: NA
clone size: many
V gene: TRBV20-1
J gene: TRBJ2-7
CDR3 DNA: TGCAGTGCTGGAGGGGGGGGATCCTACGAGCAGTACTTC
CDR3 protein: CSAGGGGSYEQYF

D gene: NA
clone size: few
V gene: TRBV11-2
J gene: TRBJ2-2
CDR3 DNA: TGTGCCAGCAGCCCTGGGAGCGTCTCAACCGGGGAGCTGTTTTTT
CDR3 protein: CASSPGSVSTGELFF

D gene: TRBD1
clone size: many
V gene: TRBV6-2/TRBV6-3
J gene: TRBJ2-1
CDR3 DNA: TGTGCCAGCAGTCGTTCCGGGACAGGGGGCGGTGAGCAGTTCTTC
CDR3 protein: CASSRSGTGGGEQFF

D gene: TRBD1
clone size: NA
V gene: TRBV27
J gene: TRBJ2-2
CDR3 DNA: TGTGCCAGCAGTCTTCGACAGGGGGCCTCGGATACCACCGGGGAGCTGTTTTTT
CDR3 protein: CASSLRQGASDTTGELFF

D gene: TRBD1
clone size: NA
V gene: TRBV5-5
J gene: TRBJ2-2
CDR3 DNA: TGTGCCAGCAGCGGTGCCGCCGGGACAGGGTCCGGGGAGCTGTTTTTT
CDR3 protein: CASSGAAGTGSGELFF

D gene: NA
clone size: NA
V gene: TRBV5-1
J gene: TRBJ2-3
CDR3 DNA: TGCGCCAGCAGCTGGACAGCTGGCACAGATATGCAGTATTTT
CDR3 protein: CASSWTAGTDMQYF

D gene: NA
clone size: NA
V gene: TRBV29-1
J gene: TRBJ1-2
CDR3 DNA: TGCAGCGTCCTCAGGCCCGGCAGGTCCTATGGCTACACCTTC
CDR3 protein: CSVLRPGRSYGYTF

D gene: TRBD2
clone size: NA
V gene: TRBV7-2
J gene: TRBJ2-3
CDR3 DNA: TGTGCCAGCAGCTTGGCGACTAGCGGTTCTACGCAGTATTTT
CDR3 protein: CASSLATSGSTQYF

D gene: NA
clone size: many
V gene: TRBV6-5
J gene: TRBJ2-1
CDR3 DNA: TGTGCCAGCAGTTACGTTAGCTCCTACAATGAGCAGTTCTTC
CDR3 protein: CASSYVSSYNEQFF

D gene: NA
clone size: few
V gene: TRBV7-2
J gene: TRBJ2-7
CDR3 DNA: TGTACCAGCAGCCCGAGGACTGTCCACGAGCAGTACTTC
CDR3 protein: CTSSPRTVHEQYF

D gene: NA
clone size: NA
V gene: TRBV2
J gene: TRBJ2-2
CDR3 DNA: TGTGCCAGCCGCGGGGCCGGGGCCGGGGAGCTGTTTTTT
CDR3 protein: CASRGAGAGELFF

D gene: TRBD1
clone size: NA
V gene: TRBV9
J gene: TRBJ2-2
CDR3 DNA: TGTGCCAGTAGCCCGACCGGGACAGGGGGCGTTATCGGGGAGCTGTTTTTT
CDR3 protein: CASSPTGTGGVIGELFF

D gene: NA
clone size: few
V gene: TRBV7-2
J gene: TRBJ2-5
CDR3 DNA: TGTGCCAGCAGCTTAGCTCAGAGGGCTTGGGAGACCCAGTACTTC
CDR3 protein: CASSLAQRAWETQYF

D gene: NA
clone size: few
V gene: TRBV6-1
J gene: TRBJ2-6
CDR3 DNA: TGTGCCAGCAGTGGCCGACAGGATTCTGGGGCCAACGTCCTGACTTTC
CDR3 protein: CASSGRQDSGANVLTF

D gene: NA
clone size: few
V gene: TRBV5-1
J gene: TRBJ2-3
CDR3 DNA: TGCGCCAGCACCCCCCTCGGGGTTAGCACAGATACGCAGTATTTT
CDR3 protein: CASTPLGVSTDTQYF

D gene: NA
clone size: few
V gene: TRBV5-1
J gene: TRBJ2-7
CDR3 DNA: TGCGCCAGCAGCGACGACAGAAAAATCTACGAGCAGTACTTC
CDR3 protein: CASSDDRKIYEQYF

D gene: TRBD2
clone size: many
V gene: TRBV7-6
J gene: TRBJ2-7
CDR3 DNA: TGTGCCAGCGGCGGCGGGAGAGGAGGGGAGCAGTACTTC
CDR3 protein: CASGGGRGGEQYF

D gene: NA
clone size: many
V gene: TRBV6-5
J gene: TRBJ2-7
CDR3 DNA: TGTGCCAGCAGTTACTCCGGGGAATCCTACGAGCAGTACTTC
CDR3 protein: CASSYSGESYEQYF

D gene: NA
clone size: NA
V gene: TRBV12-3/TRBV12-4
J gene: TRBJ1-2
CDR3 DNA: TGTGCCAGCAGTTTTAGAGAGGGAAGTAGGTTCTATGGCTACACCTTC
CDR3 protein: CASSFREGSRFYGYTF

D gene: NA
clone size: NA
V gene: TRBV3-1
J gene: TRBJ2-7
CDR3 DNA: TGTGCCAGCAGCCCCAGACAGAACTACGAGCAGTACTTC
CDR3 protein: CASSPRQNYEQYF

D gene: TRBD1
clone size: NA
V gene: TRBV7-6
J gene: TRBJ1-1
CDR3 DNA: TGTGCCAGCAGCTTAGCCGGGACAGGGGCTGGGAACACTGAAGCTTTCTTT
CDR3 protein: CASSLAGTGAGNTEAFF

D gene: NA
clone size: once
V gene: TRBV6-1
J gene: TRBJ1-1
CDR3 DNA: TGTGCCAGCAGTGAACCGGGACTCCTTTTTGAAGCTTTCTTT
CDR3 protein: CASSEPGLLFEAFF

D gene: TRBD1
clone size: NA
V gene: TRBV9
J gene: TRBJ2-2
CDR3 DNA: TGTGCCAGCAGCGTAGTAGACAGGGGGAACACCGGGGAGCTGTTTTTT
CDR3 protein: CASSVVDRGNTGELFF

D gene: NA
clone size: many
V gene: TRBV6-5
J gene: TRBJ2-1
CDR3 DNA: TGTGCCAGCACCAACCGGGGGAATGAGCAGTTCTTC
CDR3 protein: CASTNRGNEQFF

D gene: TRBD1
clone size: NA
V gene: TRBV12-3/TRBV12-4
J gene: TRBJ2-1
CDR3 DNA: TGTGCCAGCAGCCTTTACTCTAGGGGGCTCAGAAATAATGAGCAGTTCTTC
CDR3 protein: CASSLYSRGLRNNEQFF

D gene: TRBD2
clone size: NA
V gene: TRBV11-2
J gene: TRBJ2-7
CDR3 DNA: TGTGCCAGCAGCTCTCTTTGGGAAGGGACTAGCGGGGTCTACGAGCAGTACTTC
CDR3 protein: CASSSLWEGTSGVYEQYF